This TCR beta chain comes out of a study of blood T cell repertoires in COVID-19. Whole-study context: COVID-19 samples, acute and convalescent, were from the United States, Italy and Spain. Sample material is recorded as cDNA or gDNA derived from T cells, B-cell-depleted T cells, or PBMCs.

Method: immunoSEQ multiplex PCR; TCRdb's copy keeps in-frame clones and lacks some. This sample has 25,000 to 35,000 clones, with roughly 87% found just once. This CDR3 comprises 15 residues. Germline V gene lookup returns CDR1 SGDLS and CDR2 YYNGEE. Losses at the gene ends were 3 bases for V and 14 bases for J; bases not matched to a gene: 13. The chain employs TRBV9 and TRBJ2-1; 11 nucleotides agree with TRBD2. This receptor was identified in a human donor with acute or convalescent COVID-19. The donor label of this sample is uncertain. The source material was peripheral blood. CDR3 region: CASSELAGGHPTEFF. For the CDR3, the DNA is TGTGCCAGCAGCGAGCTAGCGGGAGGACATCCAACCGAGTTCTTC.